The 18 T cell receptor beta chains reported below all come from one sample, sequenced in a study of blood T cell repertoires in COVID-19. TCRdb keeps only in-frame clones here, not all; method: immunoSEQ multiplex PCR. Of under 200,000 clones in the sample, 80% to 90% are singletons; the top ten hold about 4%. Sequenced input: PBMCs or T cells enriched from blood (not recorded which). The receptor set was obtained from a woman in her forties or fifties in a cohort exposed to, infected with or recovered from COVID-19 (not recorded which).

The chain joins TRBV5-5 to TRBJ1-3, with TRBD1 identical over 7 bases. This CDR3 spans 17 amino acids. Germline values: CDR1 SGHKS, CDR2 YYEKEE (reference sequence). The V and J ends lost 2 bases and 0 bases, in that order; junction bases with no gene match: 8. CDR3 protein: CASSLSLTGLSGNTIYF. The CDR3 DNA is TGTGCCAGCAGCTTAAGTCTGACAGGGCTCTCTGGAAACACCATATATTTT.

This chain uses TRBV18 with TRBJ1-1, with D maybe TRBD1 (6 bases). This CDR3 contains 13 residues. Trimming left V 10 bases short and J 3 bases short, with 15 bases between. Per the germline V gene, CDR1 is KGHSH and CDR2 is LQKENI. CDR3 sequence (DNA): TGTGCCAACTCTAAAGGGGGGGACACTGAAGCTTTCTTT. This translates into CANSKGGDTEAFF.

The CDR3 protein is CASSPRTVYYGYTF. The CDR3 DNA is TGTGCCAGCAGCCCTAGGACAGTCTACTATGGCTACACCTTC. This chain links TRBV27 with TRBJ1-2; a weak D match, TRBD1 (6 bases). V gave up 6 bases and J gave up 3 bases, with 14 bases separating them. Germline V gene lookup returns CDR1 MNHEY and CDR2 SMNVEV (reference sequence). There are 14 residues in the CDR3.

This clone was observed once. The rearrangement links TRBV5-4 to TRBJ2-5; TRBD1 might be the D (5 bases). V was cut by 3 bases and J by 5 bases, with 17 bases left in between. CDR1 SGHNT and CDR2 YYREEE come from the germline V gene (reference sequence). This CDR3 is 15 amino acids long. CDR3 sequence: CASSSVGQNVETQYF. DNA of the CDR3: TGTGCCAGCAGCTCCGTCGGACAAAATGTGGAGACCCAGTACTTC.

This chain joins TRBV5-1 and TRBJ1-5; 9 bases are a match to TRBD1. This CDR3 has 15 residues. J was trimmed by 7 bases and V by 4 bases; bases with no gene match: 9. Germline-derived CDR1 and CDR2 are SGHRS and YFSETQ. The CDR3 coding sequence is TGCGCCAGCAGCAAAGTCCCGGGACAGGGACAGCCCCAGCATTTT. The encoded protein is CASSKVPGQGQPQHF. The complete variable domain, with remaining parts taken from reference TRBV5-1 and TRBJ1-5, reads KAGVTQTPRYLIKTRGQQVTLSCSPISGHRSVSWYQQTPGQGLQFLFEYFSETQRNKGNFPGRFSGRQFSNSRSEMNVSTLELGDSALYLCASSKVPGQGQPQHFGDGTRLSIL.

This clone was found once. V and J are TRBV6-5 and TRBJ1-2, with D perhaps matching TRBD1 (6 bases). V was trimmed by 2 bases and J by 0 bases, leaving 10 bases between them. The CDR3 is 15 residues long. From germline, CDR1 is MNHEY and CDR2 SVGAGI. CDR3 amino acids: CASSYGGAANYGYTF. CDR3 in DNA: TGTGCCAGCAGTTACGGGGGCGCAGCTAACTATGGCTACACCTTC.

The gene calls are TRBV5-6 and TRBJ2-6; unclear D gene. CDR1 SGHDT and CDR2 YYEEEE come from the germline V gene. This CDR3 contains 13 residues. V lost 4 bases to trimming and J lost 2 bases, with 4 bases between them. Here the CDR3 reads CASSHAGANVLTF. CDR3 nucleotides: TGTGCCAGCAGCCATGCTGGGGCCAACGTCCTGACTTTC.

V usage is TRBV6-4 and J usage is TRBJ2-3; unclear D gene. V lost 3 bases and J 0 bases, leaving 10 bases between the germline ends. CDR3 length: 15 residues. Germline V gives CDR1 MRHNA, CDR2 SNTAGT. CDR3 bases: TGTGCCAGCAGTGAAACTTGGGCTAGCACAGATACGCAGTATTTT. Translated: CASSETWASTDTQYF.

This CDR3 reads CASSLAGGADTQYF. The CDR3 DNA reads TGTGCCAGTAGTCTTGCTGGGGGCGCAGATACGCAGTATTTT. V and J are TRBV19 and TRBJ2-3; D may be TRBD1 (6 bases). Germline V gene sequence: CDR1 LNHDA, CDR2 SQIVND (reference sequence). Trimming took off 5 bases at V and 4 bases at J, with 13 bases between the two ends. The CDR3 runs to 14 residues. Full variable domain (remainder filled in from reference TRBV19 and TRBJ2-3): DGGITQSPKYLFRKEGQNVTLSCEQNLNHDAMYWYRQDPGQGLRLIYYSQIVNDFQKGDIAEGYSVSREKKESFPLTVTSAQKNPTAFYLCASSLAGGADTQYFGPGTRLTVL.

V and J are TRBV3-1 (or the pseudogene TRBV3-2) and TRBJ1-5; D is possibly TRBD1 (5 bases). The V and J ends lost 1 base and 13 bases respectively, with 14 bases between them. The germline gives CDR1 LGHDT, CDR2 YNNKEL (reference sequence). CDR3 size: 13 residues. CDR3: CASSQGGGAAQHF. DNA of the CDR3: TGTGCCAGCAGCCAAGGGGGCGGGGCCGCACAGCATTTT.

This chain joins TRBV4-1 and TRBJ2-5; perhaps TRBD1 as D (6 bases). This CDR3 has 14 residues. Germline lookup yields CDR1 MGHRA and CDR2 YSYEKL. Trimming stripped 8 bases from V and 5 bases from J, with 18 bases between. CDR3 loop: CASRISGVGETQYF. The CDR3 DNA reads as TGCGCCAGCCGCATCTCAGGGGTCGGGGAGACCCAGTACTTC.

The rearrangement links TRBV9 to TRBJ1-2; D is possibly TRBD1 (6 bases). CDR1 is SGDLS and CDR2 is YYNGEE in the germline V gene. The CDR3 has 19 amino acids. V dropped 0 bases and J dropped 11 bases, with 32 bases sitting between them. CDR3 sequence reads: CASSVGGLGAGTPTRGYTF. The CDR3 DNA follows: TGTGCCAGCAGCGTAGGGGGATTGGGGGCAGGGACGCCCACAAGGGGTTACACCTTC.

The chain joins TRBV7-2 to TRBJ2-5; D ambiguous. Germline V CDR1 and CDR2: SGHTA, FQGNSA. CDR3 size: 14 residues. Trimming pared 5 bases from V and 2 bases from J, leaving 12 bases between. The CDR3 reads CASSAGAWQETQYF. CDR3 coding DNA: TGTGCCAGCAGCGCAGGCGCCTGGCAAGAGACCCAGTACTTC. The full variable domain, its missing parts supplied by reference TRBV7-2 and TRBJ2-5, is GAGVSQSPSNKVTEKGKDVELRCDPISGHTALYWYRQSLGQGLEFLIYFQGNSAPDKSGLPSDRFSAERTGGSVSTLTIQRTQQEDSAVYLCASSAGAWQETQYFGPGTRLLVL.

The chain recombines TRBV19 with TRBJ1-4; maybe TRBD1 (5 bases). Trimming left V 8 bases short and J 6 bases short, with 22 bases between. CDR1 and CDR2 (germline): LNHDA, SQIVND (reference sequence). The CDR3 sequence is 16 residues long. In DNA form, the CDR3 reads TGTGCCAGTGCCGGCCTCCAGGGTCAGAGTGATGAAAAACTGTTTTTT. This gives the protein CASAGLQGQSDEKLFF. The full variable domain, its missing parts supplied by reference TRBV19 and TRBJ1-4, is DGGITQSPKYLFRKEGQNVTLSCEQNLNHDAMYWYRQDPGQGLRLIYYSQIVNDFQKGDIAEGYSVSREKKESFPLTVTSAQKNPTAFYLCASAGLQGQSDEKLFFGSGTQLSVL.

The chain couples TRBV11-3 to TRBJ2-2, with 10 bases aligning to TRBD2. Germline trimming cut 4 bases from V and 4 bases from J; bases unmatched to any gene: 3. Germline CDR1 SGHNT, CDR2 YENEEA. The CDR3 is made up of 15 amino acids. CDR3 region: CASSSGTSATGELFF. CDR3 coding DNA: TGTGCCAGCAGCTCCGGGACTAGCGCCACCGGGGAGCTGTTTTTT. The full variable domain, completed using reference TRBV11-3 and TRBJ2-2, is EAGVVQSPRYKIIEKKQPVAFWCNPISGHNTLYWYLQNLGQGPELLIRYENEEAVDDSQLPKDRFSAERLKGVDSTLKIQPAELGDSAVYLCASSSGTSATGELFFGEGSRLTVL.

The gene calls are TRBV5-1 and TRBJ2-7; D is perhaps TRBD1 (6 bases). Trimming took 0 bases from V and 2 from J, leaving 12 bases between them. Germline assignment: CDR1 SGHRS and CDR2 YFSETQ. There are 15 residues in the CDR3. For the CDR3, the DNA is TGCGCCAGCAGCTTGGAGTCAGGGGCAACCTACGAGCAGTACTTC. It translates to CASSLESGATYEQYF.

The rearrangement joins TRBV5-6 to TRBJ1-5; D unclear. Germline V lookup: CDR1 SGHDT, CDR2 YYEEEE. This CDR3 has 12 residues. The V end lost 2 bases, the J end lost 12 bases, and 12 bases lay between the germline ends. The CDR3 reads CASSFEGLDQHF. CDR3 DNA: TGTGCCAGCAGCTTTGAGGGCCTGGACCAGCATTTT. The entire variable domain, with the rest obtained from reference TRBV5-6 and TRBJ1-5, is as follows: DAGVTQSPTHLIKTRGQQVTLRCSPKSGHDTVSWYQQALGQGPQFIFQYYEEEERQRGNFPDRFSGHQFPNYSSELNVNALLLGDSALYLCASSFEGLDQHFGDGTRLSIL.

This chain connects TRBV5-1 to TRBJ2-1, with 12 bases aligning to TRBD2. The CDR3 loop spans 15 amino acids. J gave up 4 bases and V 4 bases, and 3 bases lay outside the gene matches. Germline V gives CDR1 SGHRS, CDR2 YFSETQ. In nucleotides, the CDR3 is TGCGCCAGCAGCCAAACTAGCGGGGGGTACAATGAGCAGTTCTTC. Amino acids: CASSQTSGGYNEQFF.